The 21 T cell receptor beta chains below were found in one sample sequenced in a study of blood T cell repertoires in COVID-19. This table comes from immunoSEQ multiplex PCR, and its TCRdb copy is limited to in-frame clones, with some not included. Among about 130,000 clones listed, 85% were seen once. Input material: peripheral blood. Every receptor here comes from a human donor in a cohort sampled during active COVID-19.

The chain joins TRBV11-1 to TRBJ1-1; no clear D. From germline, CDR1 is SGHAT and CDR2 FQDESV (reference sequence). Trimming cost V 7 bases and J 1 base, with 13 bases left between them. The CDR3 loop spans 14 amino acids. The CDR3 region is CASKLSLTNTEAFF. DNA for the CDR3: TGTGCCAGCAAGCTTTCCCTAACGAACACTGAAGCTTTCTTT.

V usage is TRBV27 and J usage is TRBJ1-6; TRBD1 might be the D (5 bases). V lost 6 bases, J lost 7 bases, and 13 bases lay in between. Germline V gene sequence: CDR1 MNHEY, CDR2 SMNVEV (reference sequence). The CDR3 consists of 14 residues. CDR3 DNA sequence: TGTGCCAGCAGGGAGACAGCGCTGAATTCACCCCTCCACTTT. Protein product: CASRETALNSPLHF.

In its sample, this clone was seen a few times. V gene TRBV11-2 combines with J gene TRBJ1-1, with D unresolved. V dropped 2 bases and J dropped 1 base, with 5 bases sitting between them. In germline, CDR1 is SGHAT, CDR2 FQNNGV. This CDR3 spans 13 amino acids. The CDR3 here is CASSLSWNTEAFF. The CDR3 DNA follows: TGTGCCAGCAGCTTAAGCTGGAACACTGAAGCTTTCTTT.

Here the CDR3 reads CASSYRGVGEKLFF. The CDR3 DNA is TGTGCCAGCAGTTATCGAGGAGTTGGCGAAAAACTGTTTTTT. V usage is TRBV6-5 and J usage is TRBJ1-4; no reliable D call. This CDR3 is built from 14 residues. The germline V and J ends were trimmed by 3 bases and 8 bases, with 13 bases remaining between them. Germline V CDR1 and CDR2: MNHEY, SVGAGI.

This chain connects TRBV11-3 to TRBJ1-1; D is unclear. V shed 0 bases and J shed 6 bases, with 8 bases lying between them. CDR1 SGHNT and CDR2 YENEEA come from the germline V gene. The CDR3 totals 13 residues. The CDR3 here is CASSLDVLSEAFF. The CDR3 coding sequence is TGTGCCAGCAGCTTAGATGTCCTCTCTGAAGCTTTCTTT.

This rearrangement joins TRBV13 to TRBJ2-7; 8 nucleotides line up with TRBD2. Germline V lookup: CDR1 PRHDT, CDR2 FYEKMQ (reference sequence). V trimming: 3 bases; J trimming: 0 bases; junction bases outside the gene matches: 4. The length of the CDR3 is 15 residues. For the CDR3, the DNA is TGTGCCAGCAGCTTCCGGGGGGGTAACTCCTACGAGCAGTACTTC. It encodes CASSFRGGNSYEQYF.

The chain couples TRBV4-3 to TRBJ2-1; 9 bases agree with TRBD2. Germline-derived CDR1 and CDR2 are LGHNA and YSLEER. The CDR3 has 16 amino acids. Trimming cost V 1 base and J 7 bases; bases outside gene matches: 8. CDR3 in amino acids: CASSQVPAGGFNEQFF. The CDR3 DNA sequence: TGCGCCAGCAGCCAAGTTCCAGCGGGGGGTTTTAATGAGCAGTTCTTC.

The gene calls are TRBV5-4 and TRBJ2-3; 10 bases fit TRBD2. The CDR3 has 16 residues. From germline, CDR1 is SGHNT and CDR2 YYREEE (reference sequence). With 0 bases clipped from V and 8 bases from J, the junction kept 9 bases outside the gene matches. CDR3 coding DNA: TGTGCCAGCAGCTTGGACCTAGCGGGGGCCTCTCGTACGCAGTATTTT. Translating gives CASSLDLAGASRTQYF.

The gene calls are TRBV7-7 and TRBJ2-3, with 7 bases matching TRBD2. The V and J ends lost 5 bases and 0 bases, in that order; junction bases with no gene match: 8. Germline CDR1 SSHAT, CDR2 FNYEAQ (reference sequence). The CDR3 spans 16 residues. Written as DNA, the CDR3 is TGTGCCAGCAGCCCAGGGTGGGAGGGGAGCACAGATACGCAGTATTTT. Translated: CASSPGWEGSTDTQYF.

The gene calls are TRBV9 and TRBJ2-3, with 12 bases that match TRBD2. Looked up from germline, CDR1 is SGDLS and CDR2 is YYNGEE. The CDR3 is made up of 18 amino acids. The trim removed 0 bases at V and 4 bases at J, leaving 9 bases unmatched. CDR3 loop: CASSVGVLAGGGADTQYF. The CDR3 DNA reads TGTGCCAGCAGCGTAGGGGTACTAGCGGGAGGCGGGGCAGATACGCAGTATTTT.

V and J are TRBV10-3 and TRBJ1-2; possibly TRBD1 for D (6 bases). Germline-derived CDR1 and CDR2 are ENHRY and SYGVKD. V was trimmed by 6 bases and J by 4 bases, leaving 15 bases between them. CDR3 length: 14 residues. The CDR3 DNA reads as TGTGCCATCAGCCCTACAGGGAATTCCTATGGCTACACCTTC. Residues: CAISPTGNSYGYTF.

This clone was picked up one time. The rearrangement links TRBV7-9 to TRBJ2-6; 8 bases line up with TRBD1. The J segment lost 0 bases and the V segment lost 5 bases, leaving 12 bases of the junction unmatched. This CDR3 has 19 residues. Looked up from germline, CDR1 is SEHNR and CDR2 is FQNEAQ (reference sequence). The CDR3: CASSPQPDRGGSGANVLTF. CDR3 bases: TGTGCCAGCAGCCCACAACCCGACAGGGGAGGCTCTGGGGCCAACGTCCTGACTTTC.

The chain has TRBV7-8 and TRBJ2-1, with TRBD2 as a possible D gene (6 bases). The CDR3 has 19 amino acids. V was clipped by 3 bases and J by 0 bases, with 21 bases between them. CDR1 is SGHVS and CDR2 is FQNEAQ in the germline V gene. The DNA of the CDR3 is TGTGCCAGCAGCTTGTGGGGGACCGGGACTCGTAACTCCTACAATGAGCAGTTCTTC. It translates to CASSLWGTGTRNSYNEQFF.

This clone has ten or more counts. V is TRBV29-1 and J is TRBJ2-1; a possible D gene is TRBD2 (5 bases). Germline CDR1 SQVTM, CDR2 ANQGSEA. V lost 0 bases, J lost 13 bases, and 10 bases lay in between. CDR3 length: 11 amino acids. CDR3 region: CSVEDGVGQFF. CDR3 coding DNA: TGCAGCGTTGAAGACGGGGTTGGACAGTTCTTC.

This clone was detected once. The gene calls are TRBV5-4 and TRBJ2-3; 10 positions agree with TRBD2. V trimming: 4 bases; J trimming: 2 bases; junction bases outside the gene matches: 7. The V gene's germline CDR1 is SGHNT and CDR2 YYREEE (reference sequence). CDR3 length: 16 residues. Here the CDR3 reads CASSQRGGGLTDTQYF. CDR3 DNA sequence: TGTGCCAGCAGCCAGCGGGGGGGCGGGCTCACAGATACGCAGTATTTT.

This clone was seen just once. The chain recombines TRBV12-5 with TRBJ1-1; a possible D gene is TRBD1 (6 bases). Germline CDR1 is LGHNT and CDR2 is FRNRAP. Trimming removed 5 bases from V and 0 bases from J, with 16 bases in between. The CDR3 length is 16 residues. CDR3 in amino acids: CASGPLDSFLNTEAFF. The CDR3 DNA reads as TGTGCTAGTGGTCCGTTGGACAGCTTTTTGAACACTGAAGCTTTCTTT.

The chain joins TRBV9 to TRBJ1-3, with D perhaps TRBD1 (6 bases). V was clipped by 0 bases and J by 6 bases, with 13 bases between them. This CDR3 region has 15 residues. Germline V lookup: CDR1 SGDLS, CDR2 YYNGEE. The CDR3 DNA reads as TGTGCCAGCAGCGTAGCTCAGGGGATCGAAAACACCATATATTTT. Translation gives CASSVAQGIENTIYF.

This clone appeared a single time. The chain links TRBV6-5 to TRBJ2-5; TRBD1 matches at 7 bases. The V gene end was trimmed by 10 bases and the J gene end by 5 bases; junction bases not matched to a gene: 16. The germline V gene has CDR1 MNHEY and CDR2 SVGAGI. This CDR3 region has 15 residues. CDR3 region: CATKRVGGLFETQYF. For the CDR3, the DNA is TGTGCCACTAAAAGGGTAGGGGGCTTATTCGAGACCCAGTACTTC.

CDR3 sequence: CASSQDAGGELFF. In DNA form, the CDR3 reads TGCGCCAGCAGCCAAGATGCGGGCGGGGAGCTGTTTTTT. V and J are TRBV4-1 and TRBJ2-2, with D tentatively TRBD2 (5 bases). The ends were cut back, 0 bases at V and 7 bases at J, with 6 bases in the middle. In germline, CDR1 is MGHRA, CDR2 YSYEKL. This CDR3 has 13 residues.

The V gene is TRBV12-3 or TRBV12-4, the J gene TRBJ1-2, with D hard to call. Trimming cost V 5 bases and J 4 bases, with 11 bases left between them. CDR3 size: 13 residues. The CDR3 spells CASSPRSGYGYTF. Here the CDR3 DNA reads TGTGCCAGCAGTCCGCGGTCCGGCTATGGCTACACCTTC.

The rearrangement joins TRBV10-3 to TRBJ2-1; 7 bases are shared with TRBD1. V was pared by 4 bases and J by 9 bases, with 0 bases of the junction left unmatched. CDR1 ENHRY and CDR2 SYGVKD come from the germline V gene. The CDR3 sequence is 11 residues long. The CDR3 here is CAISGDSEQFF. For the CDR3, the DNA is TGTGCCATCAGTGGGGACAGTGAGCAGTTCTTC.